There are a few counts of the clone carrying this T cell receptor beta chain. The antigen is unknown. Time point in this sample: blood 2 weeks post-SBRT. Treatment given: 15 Gy SBRT to primary tumor, nephrectomy 4 weeks later. Blood was sampled at baseline, 2 weeks and 4 weeks after SBRT. The tumor was a clear cell renal cell carcinoma. The CDR3 contains 15 residues. After removal of 6 bases from V and 1 base from J, the junction contained 9 bases not matched to a gene. Looked up from germline, CDR1 is MNHEY and CDR2 is SMNVEV (reference sequence). Libraries were prepared by immunoSEQ multiplex PCR; TCRdb keeps only in-frame clonotypes and omits some of them. The sample yields 40,000 to 60,000 clones, about 80% seen once. This sample was taken from a study of radiation and T cells in renal cell carcinoma. Looking at the study overall: Nephrectomy followed 15 Gy stereotactic body radiation by 4 weeks.

Notes on the study in general: Top tumor clonotypes rose in blood 2 weeks post-radiation, then contracted.

The sample consisted of blood, taken from a patient whose treatment included radiotherapy and nephrectomy. The source of this sequence is a woman in her 70s with renal cell carcinoma. The V and J genes are TRBV27 and TRBJ2-7, with 7 bases fitting TRBD2. CDR3 nucleotides: TGTGCCAGCAGCCGAAGACTAGCCTCATCCTACGAGCAGTACTTC. Residues: CASSRRLASSYEQYF.